The rows below give T cell receptor beta chains drawn from one sample of a study of OX40 agonist ivuxolimab in advanced cancers. Sequencing was performed with immunoSEQ multiplex PCR; in TCRdb, only in-frame clones are kept and a portion is missing. This sample has tens of thousands of clones; 75% to 85% occur once, and the top ten carry 20% to 25%. Material: CD4+ or CD8+ T cells sorted from blood, obtained in a trial of the OX40 agonist ivuxolimab. Receptor source: an adult with an advanced solid tumor such as melanoma, head and neck, liver or kidney cancer. The CDR3 runs from the conserved cysteine through the conserved F or W. A D gene is named only where the DNA matches it firmly. The size of a clone is reported for some rows only, either as once, few or many, or as a class for expanded clones.

V	D	J	size	CDR3	DNA
TRBV2	.	TRBJ1-5	.	CASSADVSWHQPQHF	TGTGCCAGCAGTGCCGACGTGAGCTGGCATCAGCCCCAGCATTTT
TRBV7-3	.	TRBJ2-2	.	CASSLSLARNTGELFF	TGTGCCAGCAGCTTAAGTCTAGCGCGGAACACCGGGGAGCTGTTTTTT
TRBV9	TRBD2	TRBJ2-7	.	CASSVASGGEQYF	TGTGCCAGCAGCGTAGCTAGCGGGGGCGAGCAGTACTTC
TRBV7-3	TRBD1	TRBJ1-2	.	CASSLGEGANYGYTF	TGTGCCAGCAGCTTAGGGGAGGGGGCAAACTATGGCTACACCTTC
TRBV18	.	TRBJ2-1	.	CASSPTGTGRNEQFF	TGTGCCAGCTCACCAACCGGGACTGGTCGCAATGAGCAGTTCTTC
TRBV18	TRBD2	TRBJ2-3	.	CASSHGLAGDTQYF	TGTGCCAGCTCTCATGGACTAGCCGGAGATACGCAGTATTTT
TRBV29-1	.	TRBJ2-1	few	CSGGPGDNNEQFF	TGCAGCGGTGGCCCGGGAGACAACAATGAGCAGTTCTTC
TRBV28	.	TRBJ1-2	.	CASSFTGRDYGYTF	TGTGCCAGCAGTTTCACAGGGCGAGACTATGGCTACACCTTC
TRBV14	.	TRBJ2-5	.	CASSQGFGGQETQYF	TGTGCCAGCAGCCAAGGGTTTGGCGGCCAAGAGACCCAGTACTTC
TRBV5-1	.	TRBJ2-1	.	CASRKGGANEQFF	TGCGCCAGCAGAAAGGGGGGTGCAAATGAGCAGTTCTTC
TRBV7-2	.	TRBJ2-5	medium-sized	CASSLGREVKTQYF	TGTGCCAGCAGCTTAGGCAGGGAGGTGAAGACCCAGTACTTC
TRBV19	.	TRBJ2-1	.	CASSPLWGGNYNEQFF	TGTGCCAGTAGCCCCCTGTGGGGGGGCAACTACAATGAGCAGTTCTTC
TRBV11-2	.	TRBJ1-1	once	CASSFPTSNTEAFF	TGTGCCAGCAGCTTTCCGACTAGTAACACTGAAGCTTTCTTT
TRBV18	.	TRBJ1-5	few	CASSPSEKQPQHF	TGTGCCAGCTCACCCTCGGAAAAACAGCCCCAGCATTTT
TRBV29-1	.	TRBJ1-3	few	CSVRMNSGNTIYF	TGCAGCGTTCGGATGAACTCTGGAAACACCATATATTTT
TRBV6-6	TRBD1	TRBJ2-3	few	CASSRGTGGADTQYF	TGTGCCAGCAGTCGCGGGACAGGGGGGGCAGATACGCAGTATTTT
TRBV7-7	.	TRBJ2-1	.	CASSLTGHNEQFF	TGTGCTAGCAGCTTAACGGGGCACAATGAGCAGTTCTTC
TRBV6-1	.	TRBJ1-4	.	CASSVGGSEKLFF	TGTGCCAGCAGCGTCGGGGGCAGTGAAAAACTGTTTTTT
TRBV6-5	TRBD2	TRBJ2-1	.	CATRDYHNEQFF	TGTGCCACCCGGGACTACCACAATGAGCAGTTCTTC
TRBV29-1	TRBD2	TRBJ2-5	.	CSVDSGVEQETQYF	TGCAGCGTTGACAGCGGGGTGGAACAAGAGACCCAGTACTTC
TRBV5-6	TRBD2	TRBJ2-5	.	CASSLGSGGKETQYF	TGTGCCAGCAGCTTGGGGAGCGGGGGGAAAGAGACCCAGTACTTC
TRBV5-8	.	TRBJ2-1	.	CASSLGGSSYNEQFF	TGTGCCAGCAGCTTGGGCGGAAGCTCCTACAATGAGCAGTTCTTC
TRBV9	TRBD1	TRBJ1-3	.	CASSVELQGAGNTIYF	TGTGCCAGCAGCGTAGAGTTGCAGGGGGCGGGAAACACCATATATTTT
TRBV27	TRBD2	TRBJ2-3	.	CASSLRLAGTHDTQYF	TGTGCCAGCAGTTTAAGACTAGCGGGGACCCACGATACGCAGTATTTT
TRBV5-4	.	TRBJ1-2	.	CASSLRSTTGNYGYTF	TGTGCCAGCAGCTTGCGCTCAACAACAGGGAACTATGGCTACACCTTC
TRBV6-5	TRBD2	TRBJ2-3	.	CASSPGTSEVATQYF	TGTGCCAGCAGCCCCGGGACTAGCGAAGTTGCTACGCAGTATTTT
TRBV5-1	TRBD1	TRBJ1-1	few	CASSLGQGSRTEAFF	TGCGCCAGCAGCTTGGGACAGGGGTCGAGAACTGAAGCTTTCTTT
TRBV2	.	TRBJ2-3	.	CASSGAGHLLDTQYF	TGTGCCAGCAGCGGGGCCGGGCACTTATTGGATACGCAGTATTTT
TRBV19	.	TRBJ1-5	.	CASSSLSRQPQHF	TGTGCCAGTAGTTCCCTTTCGAGGCAGCCCCAGCATTTT
TRBV28	TRBD2	TRBJ2-3	.	CASRPSAGGFGSTDTQYF	TGTGCCAGCAGACCTTCGGCGGGAGGGTTTGGTAGCACAGATACGCAGTATTTT
TRBV11-1	TRBD1	TRBJ2-1	.	CASSRQGTVREQFF	TGTGCCAGCAGCCGCCAGGGGACAGTCCGCGAGCAGTTCTTC
TRBV11-2	.	TRBJ2-2	.	CASTLWTGELFF	TGTGCCAGCACCTTATGGACCGGGGAGCTGTTTTTT
TRBV18	.	TRBJ2-5	few	CASSTQETQYF	TGTGCCAGCTCAACCCAAGAGACCCAGTACTTC
TRBV27	.	TRBJ2-1	.	CASSSQGRTRNEQFF	TGTGCCAGCAGTTCCCAGGGCAGGACACGTAATGAGCAGTTCTTC
TRBV5-1	.	TRBJ1-6	medium-sized	CASSREGQLNSPLHF	TGCGCCAGCAGCCGGGAGGGACAACTTAATTCACCCCTCCACTTT
TRBV6-5	TRBD1	TRBJ1-1	.	CASSYEGTGGGEAFF	TGTGCCAGCAGTTACGAGGGGACAGGGGGTGGTGAAGCTTTCTTT
TRBV20-1	.	TRBJ2-7	.	CSVGPSYEQYF	TGCAGTGTAGGTCCCTCCTACGAGCAGTACTTC
TRBV6-5	TRBD1	TRBJ2-7	medium-sized	CASSTPTGGSYEQYF	TGTGCCAGCAGTACTCCGACAGGGGGCTCCTACGAGCAGTACTTC
TRBV20-1	.	TRBJ1-1	.	CSADTRTGAFF	TGCAGTGCGGACACAAGGACGGGAGCTTTCTTT
TRBV7-3	.	TRBJ2-1	.	CASSWDGNNEQFF	TGTGCCAGCAGCTGGGACGGTAATAATGAGCAGTTCTTC
TRBV4-1	.	TRBJ1-1	.	CASSQGGYKNTEAFF	TGCGCCAGCAGCCAAGGGGGGTACAAGAACACTGAAGCTTTCTTT
TRBV11-2	TRBD1	TRBJ2-5	once	CASSPVTGPETQYF	TGTGCCAGCAGCCCCGTGACAGGGCCAGAGACCCAGTACTTC
TRBV6-5	.	TRBJ2-3	.	CASSYSIEEDTQYF	TGTGCCAGCAGTTACTCGATAGAAGAGGATACGCAGTATTTT
TRBV6-7	TRBD1	TRBJ1-1	.	CASNRQGSTEAFF	TGTGCCAGCAACCGACAGGGTAGCACTGAAGCTTTCTTT
TRBV6-5	.	TRBJ2-7	.	CASFMGSPSYEQYF	TGTGCCAGCTTTATGGGCAGCCCCTCCTACGAGCAGTACTTC
TRBV10-3	.	TRBJ2-3	.	CAIGNLKEDTQYF	TGTGCCATCGGGAATTTGAAGGAAGATACGCAGTATTTT
TRBV27	.	TRBJ1-5	.	CASSRRFSNQPQHF	TGTGCCAGCAGTAGAAGGTTTAGCAATCAGCCCCAGCATTTT
TRBV5-6	.	TRBJ2-1	.	CASSPSWLEGNEQFF	TGTGCCAGCAGCCCGTCATGGCTAGAGGGCAATGAGCAGTTCTTC
TRBV2	.	TRBJ2-1	.	CASSPERRTPNEQFF	TGTGCCAGCAGTCCCGAGCGGAGAACCCCCAATGAGCAGTTCTTC
TRBV7-3	.	TRBJ1-1	.	CASSLTGRGGTEAFF	TGTGCCAGCAGCTTAACGGGCAGGGGTGGCACTGAAGCTTTCTTT
TRBV19	TRBD2	TRBJ2-7	.	CATGVGTIYEQYF	TGTGCCACCGGGGTTGGGACTATCTACGAGCAGTACTTC
TRBV9	.	TRBJ2-7	.	CASSPLGSYEQYF	TGTGCCAGCAGCCCCTTAGGATCCTACGAGCAGTACTTC